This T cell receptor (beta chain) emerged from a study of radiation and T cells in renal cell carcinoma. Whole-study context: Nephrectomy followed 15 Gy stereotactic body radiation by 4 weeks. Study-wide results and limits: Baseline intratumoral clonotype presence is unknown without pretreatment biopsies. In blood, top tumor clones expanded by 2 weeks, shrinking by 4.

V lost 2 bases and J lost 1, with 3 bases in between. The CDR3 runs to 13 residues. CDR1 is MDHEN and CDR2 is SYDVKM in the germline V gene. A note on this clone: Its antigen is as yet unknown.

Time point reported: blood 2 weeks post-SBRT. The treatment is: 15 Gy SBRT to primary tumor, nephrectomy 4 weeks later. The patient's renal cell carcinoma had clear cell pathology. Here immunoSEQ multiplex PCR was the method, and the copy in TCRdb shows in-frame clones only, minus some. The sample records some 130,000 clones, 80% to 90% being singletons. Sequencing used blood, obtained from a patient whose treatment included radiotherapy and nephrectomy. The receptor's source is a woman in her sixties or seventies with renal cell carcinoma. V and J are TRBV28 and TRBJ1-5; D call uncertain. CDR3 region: CASSLDSNQPQHF. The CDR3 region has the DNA TGTGCCAGCAGTTTAGACAGCAATCAGCCCCAGCATTTT.